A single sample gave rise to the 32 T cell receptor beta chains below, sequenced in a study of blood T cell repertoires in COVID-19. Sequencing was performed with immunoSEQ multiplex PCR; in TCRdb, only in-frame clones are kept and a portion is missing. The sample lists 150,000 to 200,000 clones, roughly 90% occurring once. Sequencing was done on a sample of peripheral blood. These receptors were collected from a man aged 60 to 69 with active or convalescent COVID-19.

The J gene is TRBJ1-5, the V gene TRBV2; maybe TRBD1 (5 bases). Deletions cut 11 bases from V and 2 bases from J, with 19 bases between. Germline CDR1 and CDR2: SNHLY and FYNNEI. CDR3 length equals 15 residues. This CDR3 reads CAPLVRGGGNQPQHF. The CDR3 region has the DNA TGTGCCCCCCTAGTGAGGGGAGGGGGCAATCAGCCCCAGCATTTT.

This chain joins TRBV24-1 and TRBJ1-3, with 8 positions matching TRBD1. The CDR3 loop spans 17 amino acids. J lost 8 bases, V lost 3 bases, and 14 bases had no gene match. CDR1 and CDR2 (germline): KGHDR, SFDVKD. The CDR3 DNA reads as TGTGCCACCAGTGATGACCGACAGGGGTGCATCTTGGACACCATATATTTT. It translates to CATSDDRQGCILDTIYF.

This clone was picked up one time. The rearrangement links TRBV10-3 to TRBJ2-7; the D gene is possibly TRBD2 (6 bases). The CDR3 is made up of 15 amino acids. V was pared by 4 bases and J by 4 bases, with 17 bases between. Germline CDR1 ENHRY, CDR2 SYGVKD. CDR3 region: CAISGRESGVYEQYF. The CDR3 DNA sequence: TGTGCCATCAGTGGGAGGGAATCTGGGGTTTACGAGCAGTACTTC.

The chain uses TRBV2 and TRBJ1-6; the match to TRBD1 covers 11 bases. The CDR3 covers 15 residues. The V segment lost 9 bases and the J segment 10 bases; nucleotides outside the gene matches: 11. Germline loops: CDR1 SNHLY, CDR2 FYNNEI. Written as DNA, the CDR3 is TGTGCCAGTGGGACAGGGGGACGTTGGGAATCACCCCTCCACTTT. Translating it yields CASGTGGRWESPLHF.

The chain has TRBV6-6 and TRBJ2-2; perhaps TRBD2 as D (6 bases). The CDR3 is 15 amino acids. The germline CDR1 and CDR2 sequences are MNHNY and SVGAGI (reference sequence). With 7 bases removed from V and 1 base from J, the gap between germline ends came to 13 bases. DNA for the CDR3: TGTGCCAGCACCAGGGACTCCATGAACACCGGGGAGCTGTTTTTT. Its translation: CASTRDSMNTGELFF.

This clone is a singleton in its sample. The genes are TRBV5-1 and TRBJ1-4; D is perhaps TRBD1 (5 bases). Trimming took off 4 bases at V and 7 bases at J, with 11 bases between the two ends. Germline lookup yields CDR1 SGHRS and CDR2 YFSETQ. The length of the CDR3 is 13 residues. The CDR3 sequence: CASSGGEIEKLFF. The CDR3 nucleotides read TGCGCCAGCAGCGGGGGGGAGATTGAAAAACTGTTTTTT.

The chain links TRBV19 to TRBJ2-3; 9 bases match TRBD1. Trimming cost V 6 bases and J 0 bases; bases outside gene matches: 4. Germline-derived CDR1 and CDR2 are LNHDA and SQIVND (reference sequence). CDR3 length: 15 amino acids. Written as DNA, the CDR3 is TGTGCCAGTAGCCGGACAGGGGCTAGCACAGATACGCAGTATTTT. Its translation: CASSRTGASTDTQYF.

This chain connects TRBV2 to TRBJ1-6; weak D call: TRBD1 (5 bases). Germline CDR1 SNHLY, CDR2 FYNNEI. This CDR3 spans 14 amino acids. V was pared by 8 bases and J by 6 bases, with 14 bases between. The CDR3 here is CASWTPRGNSPLHF. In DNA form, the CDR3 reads TGTGCCAGCTGGACACCGCGGGGTAATTCACCCCTCCACTTT.

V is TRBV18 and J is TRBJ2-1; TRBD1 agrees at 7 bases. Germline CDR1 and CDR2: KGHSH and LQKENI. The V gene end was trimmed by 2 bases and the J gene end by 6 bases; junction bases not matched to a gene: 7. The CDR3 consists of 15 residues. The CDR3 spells CASSPAGTASNEQFF. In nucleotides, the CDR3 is TGTGCCAGCTCACCAGCCGGGACAGCTAGCAATGAGCAGTTCTTC.

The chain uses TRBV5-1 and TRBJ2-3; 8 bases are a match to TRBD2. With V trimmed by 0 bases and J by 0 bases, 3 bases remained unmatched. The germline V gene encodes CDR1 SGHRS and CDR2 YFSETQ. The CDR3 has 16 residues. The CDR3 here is CASSLDTSGSTDTQYF. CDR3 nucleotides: TGCGCCAGCAGCTTGGATACTAGCGGCAGCACAGATACGCAGTATTTT.

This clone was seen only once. The chain's CDR3 is CATSRGPGSVDGYTF. The CDR3 DNA is TGTGCCACCAGCAGAGGTCCGGGAAGTGTCGATGGCTACACCTTC. The genes are TRBV15 and TRBJ1-2; D is undetermined. Germline-derived CDR1 and CDR2 are LNHNV and YYDKDF (reference sequence). The V end lost 1 base, the J end lost 6 bases, and 15 bases lay between the germline ends. The CDR3 totals 15 residues.

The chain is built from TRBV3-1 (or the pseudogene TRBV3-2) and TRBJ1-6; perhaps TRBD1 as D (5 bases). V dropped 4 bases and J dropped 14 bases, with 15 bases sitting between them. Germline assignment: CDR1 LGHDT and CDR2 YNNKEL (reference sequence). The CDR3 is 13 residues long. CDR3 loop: CASSPRGTQSLHF. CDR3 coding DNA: TGTGCCAGCAGCCCCAGAGGGACTCAATCCCTCCACTTT.

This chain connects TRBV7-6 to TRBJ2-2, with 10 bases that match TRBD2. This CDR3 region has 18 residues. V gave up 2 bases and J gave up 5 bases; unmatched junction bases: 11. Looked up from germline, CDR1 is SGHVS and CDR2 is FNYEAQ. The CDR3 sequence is CASSLRLAGVTGTGELFF. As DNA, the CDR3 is TGTGCCAGCAGCTTAAGGCTAGCGGGGGTTACGGGAACCGGGGAGCTGTTTTTT.

The DNA of the CDR3 is TGTGCCAGCAGTCGAGACACAGATACGCAGTATTTT. This translates into CASSRDTDTQYF. V usage is TRBV12-3 or TRBV12-4 and J usage is TRBJ2-3, with D hard to call. The V end was cut by 5 bases, the J end by 2 bases, with 5 bases between. This CDR3 region has 12 residues.

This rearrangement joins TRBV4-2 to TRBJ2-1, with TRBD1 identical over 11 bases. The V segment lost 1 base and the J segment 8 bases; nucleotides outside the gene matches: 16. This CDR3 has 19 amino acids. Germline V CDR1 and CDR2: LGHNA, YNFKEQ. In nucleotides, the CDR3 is TGTGCCAGCAGCCAAGCTAGGACAGGGGGCGTTAATATACCGGATGAGCAGTTCTTC. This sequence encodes CASSQARTGGVNIPDEQFF.

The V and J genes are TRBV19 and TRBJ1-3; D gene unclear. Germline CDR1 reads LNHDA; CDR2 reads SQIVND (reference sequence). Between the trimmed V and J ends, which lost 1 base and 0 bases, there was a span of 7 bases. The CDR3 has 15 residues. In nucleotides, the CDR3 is TGTGCCAGTAGTATAGTTACAAGCTCTGGAAACACCATATATTTT. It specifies CASSIVTSSGNTIYF. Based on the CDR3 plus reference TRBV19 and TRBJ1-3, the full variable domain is DGGITQSPKYLFRKEGQNVTLSCEQNLNHDAMYWYRQDPGQGLRLIYYSQIVNDFQKGDIAEGYSVSREKKESFPLTVTSAQKNPTAFYLCASSIVTSSGNTIYFGEGSWLTVV.

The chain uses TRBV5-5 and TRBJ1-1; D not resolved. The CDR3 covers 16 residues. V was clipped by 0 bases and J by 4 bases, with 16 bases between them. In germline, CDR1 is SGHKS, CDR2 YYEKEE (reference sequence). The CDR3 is CASSLAVRVSGTEAFF. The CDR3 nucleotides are TGTGCCAGCAGCTTGGCTGTGAGGGTTTCGGGCACTGAAGCTTTCTTT.

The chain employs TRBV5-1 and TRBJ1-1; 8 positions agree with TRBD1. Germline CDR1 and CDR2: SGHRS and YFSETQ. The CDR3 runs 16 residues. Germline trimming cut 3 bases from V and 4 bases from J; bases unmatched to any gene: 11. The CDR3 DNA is TGCGCCAGCAGCTCTCGACAGGGGCTGGTAACCACTGAAGCTTTCTTT. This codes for CASSSRQGLVTTEAFF.

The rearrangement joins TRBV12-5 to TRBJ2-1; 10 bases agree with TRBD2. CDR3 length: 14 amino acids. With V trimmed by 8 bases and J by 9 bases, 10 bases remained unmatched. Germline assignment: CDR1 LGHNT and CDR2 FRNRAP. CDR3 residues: CASCWGLAICEQFF. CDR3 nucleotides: TGTGCTAGTTGCTGGGGACTAGCGATTTGTGAGCAGTTCTTC.

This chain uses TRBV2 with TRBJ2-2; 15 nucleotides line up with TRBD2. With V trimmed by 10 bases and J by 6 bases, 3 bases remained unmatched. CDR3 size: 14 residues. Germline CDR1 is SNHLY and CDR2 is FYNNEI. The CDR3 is CAKGLAGGAGELFF. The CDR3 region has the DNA TGTGCCAAAGGACTAGCGGGAGGGGCCGGGGAGCTGTTTTTT.

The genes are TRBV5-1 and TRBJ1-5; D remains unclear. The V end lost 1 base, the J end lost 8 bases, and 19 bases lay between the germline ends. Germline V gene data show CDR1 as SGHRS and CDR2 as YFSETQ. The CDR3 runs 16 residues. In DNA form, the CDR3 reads TGCGCCAGCAGCTTGAGCGGCAGCGCCGAGTTCGAGCCCCAGCATTTT. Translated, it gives CASSLSGSAEFEPQHF.

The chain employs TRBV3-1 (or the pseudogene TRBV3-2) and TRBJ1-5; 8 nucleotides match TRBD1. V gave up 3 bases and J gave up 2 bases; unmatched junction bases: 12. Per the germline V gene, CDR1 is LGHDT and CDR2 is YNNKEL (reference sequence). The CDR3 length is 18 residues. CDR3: CASSQEKQGGIGNQPQHF. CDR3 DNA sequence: TGTGCCAGCAGCCAGGAAAAACAGGGGGGTATCGGCAATCAGCCCCAGCATTTT.

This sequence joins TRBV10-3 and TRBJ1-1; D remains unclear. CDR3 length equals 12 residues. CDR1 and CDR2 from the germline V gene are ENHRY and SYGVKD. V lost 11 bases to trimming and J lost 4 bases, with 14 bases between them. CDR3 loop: CASEEVGTEAFF. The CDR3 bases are TGTGCCTCCGAGGAGGTAGGCACTGAAGCTTTCTTT.

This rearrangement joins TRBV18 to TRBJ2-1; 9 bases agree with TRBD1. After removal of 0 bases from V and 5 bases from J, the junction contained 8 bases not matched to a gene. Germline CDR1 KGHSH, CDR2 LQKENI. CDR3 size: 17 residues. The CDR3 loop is CASSPPLGTGSHNEQFF. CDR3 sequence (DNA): TGTGCCAGCTCACCACCTTTGGGGACAGGGTCCCACAATGAGCAGTTCTTC.

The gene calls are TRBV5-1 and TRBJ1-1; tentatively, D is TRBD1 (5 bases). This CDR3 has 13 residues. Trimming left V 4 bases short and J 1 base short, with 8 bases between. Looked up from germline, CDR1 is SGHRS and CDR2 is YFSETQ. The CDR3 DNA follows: TGCGCCAGCAGCGTTCAGGGGAACACTGAAGCTTTCTTT. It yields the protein CASSVQGNTEAFF.

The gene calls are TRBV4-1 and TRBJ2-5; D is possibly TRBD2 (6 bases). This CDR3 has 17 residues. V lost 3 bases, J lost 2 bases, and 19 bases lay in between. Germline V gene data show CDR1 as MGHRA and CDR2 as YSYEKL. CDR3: CASSQTEGGATQETQYF. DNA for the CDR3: TGCGCCAGCAGCCAGACAGAAGGCGGGGCAACACAAGAGACCCAGTACTTC.

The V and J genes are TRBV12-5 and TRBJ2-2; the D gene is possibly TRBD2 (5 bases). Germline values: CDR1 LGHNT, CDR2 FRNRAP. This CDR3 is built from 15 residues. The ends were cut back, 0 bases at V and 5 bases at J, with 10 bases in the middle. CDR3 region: CASGLVVSETGELFF. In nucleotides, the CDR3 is TGTGCTAGTGGTTTGGTAGTTAGCGAGACCGGGGAGCTGTTTTTT.

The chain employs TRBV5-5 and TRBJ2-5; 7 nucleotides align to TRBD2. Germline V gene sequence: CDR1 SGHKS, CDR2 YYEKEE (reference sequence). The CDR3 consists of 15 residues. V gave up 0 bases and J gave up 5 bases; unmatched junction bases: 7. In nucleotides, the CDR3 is TGTGCCAGCAGCTTGGCCGCGACTAGCTTGGAGACCCAGTACTTC. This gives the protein CASSLAATSLETQYF.

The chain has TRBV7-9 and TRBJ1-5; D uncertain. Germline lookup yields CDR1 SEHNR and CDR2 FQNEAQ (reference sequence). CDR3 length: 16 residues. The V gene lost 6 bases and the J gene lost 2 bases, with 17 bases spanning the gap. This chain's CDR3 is CASSQEFGLRNQPQHF. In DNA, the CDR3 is TGTGCCAGCAGTCAAGAGTTCGGGTTGCGCAATCAGCCCCAGCATTTT.

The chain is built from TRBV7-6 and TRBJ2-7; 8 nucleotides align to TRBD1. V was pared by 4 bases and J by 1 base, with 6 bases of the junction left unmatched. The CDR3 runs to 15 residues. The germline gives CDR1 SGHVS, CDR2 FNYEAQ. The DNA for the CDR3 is TGTGCCAGCAGCTCCTGGACAGGGAGGTCCTACGAGCAGTACTTC. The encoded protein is CASSSWTGRSYEQYF.

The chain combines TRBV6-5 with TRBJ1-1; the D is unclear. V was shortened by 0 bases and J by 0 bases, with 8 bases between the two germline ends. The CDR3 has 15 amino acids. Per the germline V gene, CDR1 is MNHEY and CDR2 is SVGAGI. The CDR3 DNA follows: TGTGCCAGCAGTTACTCGATGCGGATGAACACTGAAGCTTTCTTT. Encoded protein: CASSYSMRMNTEAFF.

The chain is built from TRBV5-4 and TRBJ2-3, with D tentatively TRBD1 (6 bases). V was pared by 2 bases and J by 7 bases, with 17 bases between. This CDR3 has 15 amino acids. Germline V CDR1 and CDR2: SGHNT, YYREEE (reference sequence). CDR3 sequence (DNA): TGTGCCAGCAGCTTAGGGGGAAGTTTGGAAAATACGCAGTATTTT. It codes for CASSLGGSLENTQYF.